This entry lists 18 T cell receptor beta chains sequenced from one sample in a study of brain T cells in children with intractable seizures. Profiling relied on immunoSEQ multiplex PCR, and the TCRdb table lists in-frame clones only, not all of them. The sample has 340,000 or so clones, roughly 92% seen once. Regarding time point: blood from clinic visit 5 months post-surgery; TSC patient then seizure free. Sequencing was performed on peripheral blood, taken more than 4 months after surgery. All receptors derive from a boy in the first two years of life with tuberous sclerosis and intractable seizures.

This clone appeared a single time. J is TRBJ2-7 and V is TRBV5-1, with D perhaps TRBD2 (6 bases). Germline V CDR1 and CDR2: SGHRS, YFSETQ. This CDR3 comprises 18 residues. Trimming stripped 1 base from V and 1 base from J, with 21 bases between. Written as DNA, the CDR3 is TGCGCCAGCAGCTTGAGCCCACCGGTGGCGGGGAGATCCTACGAGCAGTACTTC. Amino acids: CASSLSPPVAGRSYEQYF.

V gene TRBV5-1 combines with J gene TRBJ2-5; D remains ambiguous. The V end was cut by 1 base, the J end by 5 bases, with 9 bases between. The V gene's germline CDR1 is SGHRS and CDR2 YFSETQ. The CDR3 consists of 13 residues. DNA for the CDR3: TGCGCCAGCAGCTTGACACTACGGGAGACCCAGTACTTC. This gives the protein CASSLTLRETQYF.

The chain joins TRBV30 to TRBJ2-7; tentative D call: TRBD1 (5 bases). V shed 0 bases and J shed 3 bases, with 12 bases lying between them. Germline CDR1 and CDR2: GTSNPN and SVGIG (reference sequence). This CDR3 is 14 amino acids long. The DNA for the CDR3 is TGTGCCTGGAGTGTTACGGACAAACACTACGAGCAGTACTTC. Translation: CAWSVTDKHYEQYF. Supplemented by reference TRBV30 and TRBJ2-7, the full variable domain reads SQTIHQWPATLVQPVGSPLSLECTVEGTSNPNLYWYRQAAGRGLQLLFYSVGIGQISSEVPQNLSASRPQDRQFILSSKKLLLSDSGFYLCAWSVTDKHYEQYFGPGTRLTVT.

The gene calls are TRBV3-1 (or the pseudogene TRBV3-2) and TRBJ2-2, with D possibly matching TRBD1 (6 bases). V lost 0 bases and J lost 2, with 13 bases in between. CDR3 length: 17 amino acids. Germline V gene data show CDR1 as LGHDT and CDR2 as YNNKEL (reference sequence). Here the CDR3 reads CASSQDSRGVNTGELFF. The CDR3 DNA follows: TGTGCCAGCAGCCAAGACAGCAGGGGCGTAAACACCGGGGAGCTGTTTTTT.

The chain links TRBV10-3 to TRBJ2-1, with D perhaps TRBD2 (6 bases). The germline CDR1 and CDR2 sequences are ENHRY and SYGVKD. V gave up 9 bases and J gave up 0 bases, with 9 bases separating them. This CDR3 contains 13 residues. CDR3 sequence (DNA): TGTGCCATACGGGGGAGCTCCTACAATGAGCAGTTCTTC. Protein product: CAIRGSSYNEQFF.

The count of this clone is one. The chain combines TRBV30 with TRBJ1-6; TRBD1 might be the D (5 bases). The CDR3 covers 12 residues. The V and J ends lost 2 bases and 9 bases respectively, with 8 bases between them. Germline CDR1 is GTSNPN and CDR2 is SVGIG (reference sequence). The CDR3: CAWSLDISPLHF. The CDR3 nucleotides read TGTGCCTGGAGTCTGGACATTTCACCCCTCCACTTT.

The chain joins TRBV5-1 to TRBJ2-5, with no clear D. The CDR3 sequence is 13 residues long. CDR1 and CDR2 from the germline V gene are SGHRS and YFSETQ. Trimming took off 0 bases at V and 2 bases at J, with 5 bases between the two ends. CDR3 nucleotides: TGCGCCAGCAGCTTGGTGTCACAAGAGACCCAGTACTTC. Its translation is CASSLVSQETQYF.

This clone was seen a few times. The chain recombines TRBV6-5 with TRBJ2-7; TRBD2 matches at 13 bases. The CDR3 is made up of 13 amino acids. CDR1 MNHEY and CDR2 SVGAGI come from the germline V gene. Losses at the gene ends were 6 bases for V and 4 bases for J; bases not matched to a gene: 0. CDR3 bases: TGTGCCAGCAGGACTAGCGGGGGGTACGAGCAGTACTTC. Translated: CASRTSGGYEQYF.

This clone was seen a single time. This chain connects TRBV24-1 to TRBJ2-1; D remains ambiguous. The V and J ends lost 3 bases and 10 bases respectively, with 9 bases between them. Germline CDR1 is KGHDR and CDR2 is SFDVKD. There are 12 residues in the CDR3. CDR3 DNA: TGTGCCACCAGTGATCGCCCCGGAGAGCAGTTCTTC. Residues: CATSDRPGEQFF.

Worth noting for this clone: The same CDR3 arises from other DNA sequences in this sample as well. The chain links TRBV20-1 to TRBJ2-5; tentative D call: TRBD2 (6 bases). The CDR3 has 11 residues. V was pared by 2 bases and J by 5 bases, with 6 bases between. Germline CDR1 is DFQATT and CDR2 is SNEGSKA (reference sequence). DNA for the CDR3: TGCAGTGCTAGACGGGGGGAGACCCAGTACTTC. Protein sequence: CSARRGETQYF.

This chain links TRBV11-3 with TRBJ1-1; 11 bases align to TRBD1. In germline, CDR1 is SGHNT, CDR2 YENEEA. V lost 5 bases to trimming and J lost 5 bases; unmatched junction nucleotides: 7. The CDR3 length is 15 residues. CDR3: CASSPWDRGETEAFF. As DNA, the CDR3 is TGTGCCAGCAGCCCCTGGGACAGGGGGGAGACTGAAGCTTTCTTT.

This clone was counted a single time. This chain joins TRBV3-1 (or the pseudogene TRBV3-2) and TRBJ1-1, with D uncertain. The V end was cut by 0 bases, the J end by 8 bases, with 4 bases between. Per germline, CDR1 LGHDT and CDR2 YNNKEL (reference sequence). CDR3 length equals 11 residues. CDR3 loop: CASSQDREAFF. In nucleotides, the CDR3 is TGTGCCAGCAGCCAAGACAGGGAAGCTTTCTTT.

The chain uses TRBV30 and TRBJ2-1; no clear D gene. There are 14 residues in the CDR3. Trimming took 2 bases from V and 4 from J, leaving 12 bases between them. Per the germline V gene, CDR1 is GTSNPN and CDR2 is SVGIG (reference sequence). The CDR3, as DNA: TGTGCCTGGAGTTTTCACTGGGGATACAATGAGCAGTTCTTC. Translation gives CAWSFHWGYNEQFF.

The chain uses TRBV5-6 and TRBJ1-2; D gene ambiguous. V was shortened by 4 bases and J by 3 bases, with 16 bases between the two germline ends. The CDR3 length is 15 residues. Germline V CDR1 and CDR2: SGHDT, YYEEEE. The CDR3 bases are TGTGCCAGCAGCCCCCGGGATCCCTGGGACTATGGCTACACCTTC. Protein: CASSPRDPWDYGYTF.

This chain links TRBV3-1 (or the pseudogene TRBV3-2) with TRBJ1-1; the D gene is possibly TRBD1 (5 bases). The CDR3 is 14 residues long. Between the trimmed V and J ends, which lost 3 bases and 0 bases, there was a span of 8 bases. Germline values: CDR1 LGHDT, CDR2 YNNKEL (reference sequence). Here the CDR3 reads CASSQGGMNTEAFF. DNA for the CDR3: TGTGCCAGCAGCCAGGGGGGTATGAACACTGAAGCTTTCTTT.

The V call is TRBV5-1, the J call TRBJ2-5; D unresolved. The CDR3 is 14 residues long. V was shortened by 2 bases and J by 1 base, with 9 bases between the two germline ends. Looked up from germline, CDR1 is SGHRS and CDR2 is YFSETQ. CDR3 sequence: CASSFSTVQETQYF. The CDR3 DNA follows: TGCGCCAGCAGCTTTAGCACGGTCCAAGAGACCCAGTACTTC. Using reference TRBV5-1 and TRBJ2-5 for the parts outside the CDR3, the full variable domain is KAGVTQTPRYLIKTRGQQVTLSCSPISGHRSVSWYQQTPGQGLQFLFEYFSETQRNKGNFPGRFSGRQFSNSRSEMNVSTLELGDSALYLCASSFSTVQETQYFGPGTRLLVL.

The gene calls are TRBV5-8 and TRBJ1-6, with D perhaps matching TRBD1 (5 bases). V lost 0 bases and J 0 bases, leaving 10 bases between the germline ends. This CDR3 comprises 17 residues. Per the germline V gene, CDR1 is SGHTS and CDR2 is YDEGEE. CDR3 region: CASSLAGPSSYNSPLHF. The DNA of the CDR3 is TGTGCCAGCAGCTTGGCAGGGCCGAGCTCCTATAATTCACCCCTCCACTTT. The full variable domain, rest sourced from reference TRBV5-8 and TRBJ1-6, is EAGVTQSPTHLIKTRGQQATLRCSPISGHTSVYWYQQALGLGLQFLLWYDEGEERNRGNFPPRFSGRQFPNYSSELNVNALELEDSALYLCASSLAGPSSYNSPLHFGNGTRLTVT.

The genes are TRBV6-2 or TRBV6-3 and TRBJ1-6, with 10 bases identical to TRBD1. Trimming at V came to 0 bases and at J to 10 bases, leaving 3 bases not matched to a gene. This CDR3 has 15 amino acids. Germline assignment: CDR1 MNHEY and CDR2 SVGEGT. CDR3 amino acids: CASSYSGQGYSPLHF. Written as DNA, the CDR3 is TGTGCCAGCAGTTACTCGGGACAGGGGTACTCACCCCTCCACTTT.